The 14 T cell receptor beta chains reported below all come from one sample, sequenced in a study of technical replicates of blood from a few donors. Method: immunoSEQ multiplex PCR; TCRdb's copy keeps in-frame clones and lacks some. The top ten hold around 5.5% of the sample, which has 64,000 or so clones, about 86% seen once. Sequences were obtained from PBMCs. These receptors were taken from a human donor in good health. Some clones in this sample may be carry-over from other donors' samples.

This clone was counted a single time. The chain is built from TRBV25-1 and TRBJ1-6, with a weak D call TRBD1 (5 bases). Germline V gene sequence: CDR1 MGHDK, CDR2 SYGVNS. CDR3 length equals 14 residues. Trimming took 6 bases from V and 4 from J, leaving 10 bases between them. This chain's CDR3 is CASRRQNYNSPLHF. CDR3 nucleotide sequence: TGTGCCAGCAGGAGACAGAATTATAATTCACCCCTCCACTTT.

V gene TRBV5-6 combines with J gene TRBJ2-7; 9 bases align to TRBD2. The length of the CDR3 is 14 residues. V trimming: 1 base; J trimming: 5 bases; junction bases outside the gene matches: 4. Germline V CDR1 and CDR2: SGHDT, YYEEEE. The CDR3 here is CASSLRRGRDEQYF. The CDR3 nucleotides are TGTGCCAGCAGCTTGAGGCGCGGGAGGGACGAGCAGTACTTC.

The CDR3, as DNA: TGTGCCATCAGTGACTACGGGACTAGCGGGACTGAGACCCAGTACTTC. This translates into CAISDYGTSGTETQYF. This sequence joins TRBV10-3 and TRBJ2-5; 13 nucleotides line up with TRBD2. The CDR3 consists of 16 residues. Germline-derived CDR1 and CDR2 are ENHRY and SYGVKD. V was clipped by 3 bases and J by 5 bases; unmatched bases: 6.

The chain carries TRBV5-6 and TRBJ2-2, with D possibly matching TRBD1 (6 bases). V lost 4 bases, J lost 4 bases, and 11 bases lay in between. The CDR3 is made up of 14 amino acids. The germline V gene encodes CDR1 SGHDT and CDR2 YYEEEE. The CDR3 sequence is CASSPGTPTGELFF. CDR3 DNA sequence: TGTGCCAGCAGCCCCGGGACACCCACCGGGGAGCTGTTTTTT.

The DNA of the CDR3 is TGTGCCAGCAGCTCCTACAGGGTTGGAGCGTCCGAGCAGTACTTC. As protein: CASSSYRVGASEQYF. The V call is TRBV5-4, the J call TRBJ2-7; D is possibly TRBD1 (6 bases). CDR1 and CDR2 (germline): SGHNT, YYREEE (reference sequence). Trimming shortened V by 3 bases and J by 6 bases, and 19 bases separated the two germline ends. This CDR3 has 15 residues.

This clone was recorded once. This sequence joins TRBV15 and TRBJ1-3; D not certain. The CDR3 is 15 residues long. Germline CDR1 reads LNHNV; CDR2 reads YYDKDF (reference sequence). Between the trimmed V and J ends, which lost 0 bases and 0 bases, there was a span of 6 bases. CDR3 nucleotides: TGTGCCACCAGCAGAGATTCGGTCTCTGGAAACACCATATATTTT. It codes for CATSRDSVSGNTIYF.

The rearrangement uses TRBV4-1 and TRBJ1-1, with D unclear. Germline lookup yields CDR1 MGHRA and CDR2 YSYEKL. With 2 bases removed from V and 0 bases from J, the gap between germline ends came to 7 bases. This CDR3 spans 14 amino acids. This CDR3 reads CASSQPTMNTEAFF. CDR3 DNA sequence: TGCGCCAGCAGCCAACCCACAATGAACACTGAAGCTTTCTTT.

This clone was seen a handful of times. The V call is TRBV4-2, the J call TRBJ1-2, with 7 positions matching TRBD1. The CDR3 contains 17 residues. Germline values: CDR1 LGHNA, CDR2 YNFKEQ. V was clipped by 3 bases and J by 2 bases; unmatched bases: 12. This CDR3 is CASSHGNPRDRNYGYTF. In DNA, the CDR3 is TGTGCCAGCAGCCACGGCAACCCCCGGGACAGAAACTATGGCTACACCTTC.

This rearrangement joins TRBV10-3 to TRBJ2-1; D is undetermined. The CDR3 consists of 12 residues. CDR1 and CDR2 (germline): ENHRY, SYGVKD. The V end lost 4 bases, the J end lost 8 bases, and 9 bases lay between the germline ends. This chain's CDR3 is CAISGSVYEQFF. DNA of the CDR3: TGTGCCATCAGTGGCTCAGTCTATGAGCAGTTCTTC.

The V and J genes are TRBV7-6 and TRBJ2-1; 7 bases map to TRBD1. The CDR3 sequence is 12 residues long. Germline lookup yields CDR1 SGHVS and CDR2 FNYEAQ. V was clipped by 5 bases and J by 9 bases; unmatched bases: 4. CDR3 sequence (DNA): TGTGCCAGCAGCCAGGGGGAGAGTGAGCAGTTCTTC. It encodes CASSQGESEQFF.

The chain has TRBV11-2 and TRBJ2-2; D remains unclear. The CDR3 is 13 residues long. The germline V gene has CDR1 SGHAT and CDR2 FQNNGV. Trimming cost V 8 bases and J 6 bases, with 13 bases left between them. CDR3 residues: CASLLTTAGELFF. DNA of the CDR3: TGTGCCAGCTTACTAACCACGGCCGGGGAGCTGTTTTTT. Filled out from reference TRBV11-2 and TRBJ2-2, the complete variable domain reads EAGVAQSPRYKIIEKRQSVAFWCNPISGHATLYWYQQILGQGPKLLIQFQNNGVVDDSQLPKDRFSAERLKGVDSTLKIQPAKLEDSAVYLCASLLTTAGELFFGEGSRLTVL.

This clone has a single count. This chain uses TRBV7-9 with TRBJ1-1, with D perhaps TRBD1 (5 bases). Germline V gene lookup returns CDR1 SEHNR and CDR2 FQNEAQ (reference sequence). This CDR3 is 15 amino acids long. Between the trimmed V and J ends, which lost 2 bases and 0 bases, there was a span of 10 bases. The CDR3 sequence: CASSLYDSLNTEAFF. In nucleotides, the CDR3 is TGTGCCAGCAGCTTATATGACAGTTTGAACACTGAAGCTTTCTTT.

The J gene is TRBJ2-7, the V gene TRBV4-1; TRBD1 agrees at 9 bases. This CDR3 is built from 16 residues. The V and J ends lost 1 base and 4 bases, in that order; junction bases with no gene match: 8. CDR1 is MGHRA and CDR2 is YSYEKL in the germline V gene. The DNA for the CDR3 is TGCGCCAGCAGCCAAGGGGGGACAGGGAGAACATACGAGCAGTACTTC. Protein product: CASSQGGTGRTYEQYF.

This chain connects TRBV7-9 to TRBJ2-1; D perhaps matches TRBD2 (6 bases). This CDR3 has 15 amino acids. Germline lookup yields CDR1 SEHNR and CDR2 FQNEAQ (reference sequence). Trimming took off 5 bases at V and 2 bases at J, with 13 bases between the two ends. CDR3 amino acids: CASSPMGGPYNEQFF. In DNA form, the CDR3 reads TGTGCCAGCAGCCCCATGGGGGGACCCTACAATGAGCAGTTCTTC.